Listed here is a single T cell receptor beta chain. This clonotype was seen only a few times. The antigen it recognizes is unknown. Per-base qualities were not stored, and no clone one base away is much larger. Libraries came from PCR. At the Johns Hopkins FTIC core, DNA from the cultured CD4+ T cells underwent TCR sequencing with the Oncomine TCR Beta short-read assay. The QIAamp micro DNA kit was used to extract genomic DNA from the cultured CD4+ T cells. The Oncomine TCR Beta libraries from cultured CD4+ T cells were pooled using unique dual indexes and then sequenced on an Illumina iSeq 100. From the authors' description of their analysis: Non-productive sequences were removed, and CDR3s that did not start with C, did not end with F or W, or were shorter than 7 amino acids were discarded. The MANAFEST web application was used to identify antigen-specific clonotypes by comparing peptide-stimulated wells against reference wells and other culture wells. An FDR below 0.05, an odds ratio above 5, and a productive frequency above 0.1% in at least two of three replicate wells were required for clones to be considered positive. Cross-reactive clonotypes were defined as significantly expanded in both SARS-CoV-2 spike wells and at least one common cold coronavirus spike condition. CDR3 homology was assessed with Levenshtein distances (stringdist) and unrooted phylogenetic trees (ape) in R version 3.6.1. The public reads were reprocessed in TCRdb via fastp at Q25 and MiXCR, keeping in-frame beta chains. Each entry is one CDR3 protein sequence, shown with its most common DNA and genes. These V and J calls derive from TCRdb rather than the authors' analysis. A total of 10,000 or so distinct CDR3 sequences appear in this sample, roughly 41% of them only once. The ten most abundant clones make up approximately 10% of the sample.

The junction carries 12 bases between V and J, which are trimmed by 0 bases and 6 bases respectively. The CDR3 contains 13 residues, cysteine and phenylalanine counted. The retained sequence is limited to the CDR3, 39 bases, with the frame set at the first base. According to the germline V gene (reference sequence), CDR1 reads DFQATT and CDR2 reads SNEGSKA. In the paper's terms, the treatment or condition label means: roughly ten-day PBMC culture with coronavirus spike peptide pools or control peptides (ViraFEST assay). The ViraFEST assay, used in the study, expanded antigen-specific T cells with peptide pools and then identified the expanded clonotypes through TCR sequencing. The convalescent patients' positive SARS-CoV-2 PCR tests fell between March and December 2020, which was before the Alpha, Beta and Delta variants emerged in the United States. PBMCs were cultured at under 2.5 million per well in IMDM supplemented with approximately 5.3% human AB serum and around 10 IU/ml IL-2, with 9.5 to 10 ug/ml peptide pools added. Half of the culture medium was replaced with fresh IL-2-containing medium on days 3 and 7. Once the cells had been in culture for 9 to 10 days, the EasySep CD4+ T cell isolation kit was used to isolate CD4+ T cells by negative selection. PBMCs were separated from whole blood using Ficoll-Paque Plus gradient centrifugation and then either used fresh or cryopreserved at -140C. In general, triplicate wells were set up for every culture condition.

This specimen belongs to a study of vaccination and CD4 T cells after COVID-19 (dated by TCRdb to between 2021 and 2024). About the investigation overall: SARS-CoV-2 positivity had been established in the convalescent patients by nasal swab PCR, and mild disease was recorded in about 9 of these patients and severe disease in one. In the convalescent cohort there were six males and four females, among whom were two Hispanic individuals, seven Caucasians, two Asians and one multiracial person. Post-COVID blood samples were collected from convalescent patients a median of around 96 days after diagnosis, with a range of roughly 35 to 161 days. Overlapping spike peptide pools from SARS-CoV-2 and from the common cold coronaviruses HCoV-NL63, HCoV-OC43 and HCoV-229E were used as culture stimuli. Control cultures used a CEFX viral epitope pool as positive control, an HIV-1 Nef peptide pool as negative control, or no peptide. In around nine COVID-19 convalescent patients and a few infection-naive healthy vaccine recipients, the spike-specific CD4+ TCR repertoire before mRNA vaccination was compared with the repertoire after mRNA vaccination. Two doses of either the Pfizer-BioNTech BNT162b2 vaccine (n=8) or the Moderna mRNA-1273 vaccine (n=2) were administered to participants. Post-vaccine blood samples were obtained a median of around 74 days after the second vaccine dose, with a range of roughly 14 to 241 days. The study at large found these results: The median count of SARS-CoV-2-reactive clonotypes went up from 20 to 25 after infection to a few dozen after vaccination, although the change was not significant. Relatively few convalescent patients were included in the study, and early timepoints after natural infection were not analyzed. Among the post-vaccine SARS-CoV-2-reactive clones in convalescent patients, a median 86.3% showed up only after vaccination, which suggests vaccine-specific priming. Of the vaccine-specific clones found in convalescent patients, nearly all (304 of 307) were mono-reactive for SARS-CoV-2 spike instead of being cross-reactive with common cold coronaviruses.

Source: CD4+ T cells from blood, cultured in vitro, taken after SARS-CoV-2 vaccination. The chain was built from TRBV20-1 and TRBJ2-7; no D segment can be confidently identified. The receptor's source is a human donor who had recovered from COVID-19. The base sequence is TGCAGTGCTAGAGATTCCGCGCGACCCGAGCAGTACTTC. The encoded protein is CSARDSARPEQYF.